Below, 15 T cell receptor beta chains from the same sample are listed, as sequenced in a study of Tregs in tolerant kidney transplant recipients. Here immunoSEQ multiplex PCR was the method, and the copy in TCRdb shows in-frame clones only, minus some. The table includes over 50,000 clones, around 80% detected once. The sample consisted of CD4+ T cells from blood. The receptor source for this set is a human donor in good health.

The chain couples TRBV5-1 to TRBJ1-6; a weak D match, TRBD1 (6 bases). The CDR3 contains 16 residues. CDR1 and CDR2 (germline): SGHRS, YFSETQ. V was pared by 3 bases and J by 8 bases, with 18 bases between. The CDR3, as DNA: TGCGCCAGCAGCTCCTGGGACACGCTCAGCGATTCACCCCTCCACTTT. Translation: CASSSWDTLSDSPLHF.

The V call is TRBV30, the J call TRBJ2-1; 7 bases align to TRBD1. The junction had 6 bases not matched to a gene; V was cut back by 3 bases and J by 13 bases. CDR3 length: 11 amino acids. Germline V gene data show CDR1 as GTSNPN and CDR2 as SVGIG (reference sequence). DNA for the CDR3: TGTGCCTGGAGCGCTAGGGGGCATCAGTTCTTC. It encodes CAWSARGHQFF.

This chain uses TRBV5-1 with TRBJ2-5; TRBD2 matches 9 bases. CDR3 size: 16 residues. Germline V gene data show CDR1 as SGHRS and CDR2 as YFSETQ. V lost 4 bases to trimming and J lost 1 base; unmatched junction nucleotides: 8. CDR3 in DNA: TGCGCCAGCAGCGGATTAGCGGGGGCCCTCCAAGAGACCCAGTACTTC. Translating it yields CASSGLAGALQETQYF.

V and J are TRBV7-9 and TRBJ1-2; 8 bases map to TRBD1. V shed 8 bases, J shed 7 bases, and the junction held 24 bases outside the gene matches. Germline CDR1 reads SEHNR; CDR2 reads FQNEAQ (reference sequence). CDR3 length: 18 residues. CDR3 DNA: TGTGCCAGCTTCTCGGTCAGGACAGGGAAGTGGGGAATACGTGGCTACACCTTC. This gives the protein CASFSVRTGKWGIRGYTF. The complete variable domain, with remaining parts taken from reference TRBV7-9 and TRBJ1-2, reads DTGVSQNPRHKITKRGQNVTFRCDPISEHNRLYWYRQTLGQGPEFLTYFQNEAQLEKSRLLSDRFSAERPKGSFSTLEIQRTEQGDSAMYLCASFSVRTGKWGIRGYTFGSGTRLTVV.

The sample holds a few counts of this clone. Distinct nucleotide sequences in the sample also encode this CDR3. The rearrangement joins TRBV9 to TRBJ2-3, with D perhaps TRBD1 or TRBD2 (6 bases each). Trimming took off 2 bases at V and 2 bases at J, with 9 bases between the two ends. Germline V lookup: CDR1 SGDLS, CDR2 YYNGEE. CDR3 length equals 14 residues. The CDR3 is CASSVGGVTDTQYF. The CDR3 DNA reads as TGTGCCAGCAGCGTCGGGGGCGTCACAGATACGCAGTATTTT.

J is TRBJ1-6 and V is TRBV30; D perhaps matches TRBD1 (5 bases). Germline CDR1 reads GTSNPN; CDR2 reads SVGIG (reference sequence). The CDR3 length is 12 residues. V lost 6 bases to trimming and J lost 6 bases, with 9 bases between them. The CDR3 is CACGHPNSPLHF. DNA of the CDR3: TGTGCCTGTGGACACCCTAATTCACCCCTCCACTTT.

J is TRBJ1-1 and V is TRBV12-5; D unresolved. Germline V gives CDR1 LGHNT, CDR2 FRNRAP. The CDR3 is 15 amino acids. Trimming removed 5 bases from V and 2 bases from J, with 15 bases in between. In DNA form, the CDR3 reads TGTGCTAGTGGTCCTGGGCCGGAATTTAACACTGAAGCTTTCTTT. As protein: CASGPGPEFNTEAFF. Using reference TRBV12-5 and TRBJ1-1 for the parts outside the CDR3, the full variable domain is DARVTQTPRHKVTEMGQEVTMRCQPILGHNTVFWYRQTMMQGLELLAYFRNRAPLDDSGMPKDRFSAEMPDATLATLKIQPSEPRDSAVYFCASGPGPEFNTEAFFGQGTRLTVV.

This chain connects TRBV4-1 to TRBJ2-7; D might be TRBD2 (6 bases). Trimming cost V 4 bases and J 3 bases, with 16 bases left between them. Germline loops: CDR1 MGHRA, CDR2 YSYEKL. This CDR3 spans 15 amino acids. CDR3 protein: CASSPGMRGGYEQYF. Written as DNA, the CDR3 is TGCGCCAGCAGCCCCGGGATGAGGGGAGGCTACGAGCAGTACTTC.

This clone was seen a handful of times. One end of the junction fails to match germline, which may point to a read error. This chain joins TRBV5-1 and TRBJ1-2, with a possible D match to TRBD1 (6 bases). The V gene's germline CDR1 is SGHRS and CDR2 YFSETQ. The CDR3 loop spans 14 amino acids. For the CDR3, the DNA is TGCGCCAGCAGCTCCGGAGACAGGAACTTTGGCTACACCTTC. This codes for CASSSGDRNFGYTF.

The chain couples TRBV18 to TRBJ1-1, with D possibly being TRBD1 (6 bases). V gave up 6 bases and J gave up 7 bases, with 24 bases separating them. Germline lookup yields CDR1 KGHSH and CDR2 LQKENI. This CDR3 has 16 residues. CDR3 amino acids: CASSFSAAGASGEAFF. Written as DNA, the CDR3 is TGTGCCAGCTCCTTTTCCGCAGCAGGGGCCTCGGGTGAAGCTTTCTTT.

The chain recombines TRBV7-9 with TRBJ1-2; D possibly corresponds to TRBD1 (6 bases). Germline loops: CDR1 SEHNR, CDR2 FQNEAQ (reference sequence). V shed 1 base and J shed 8 bases, with 14 bases lying between them. The CDR3 totals 14 residues. In DNA, the CDR3 is TGTGCCAGCAGCTTAGGGACAGCCAGCGGGGGCTACACCTTC. Translating gives CASSLGTASGGYTF.

This chain joins TRBV10-2 and TRBJ2-1; D is perhaps TRBD2 (5 bases). Germline CDR1 WSHSY, CDR2 SAAADI. The CDR3 covers 15 residues. Between the trimmed V and J ends, which lost 2 bases and 7 bases, there was a span of 15 bases. The CDR3 coding sequence is TGCGCCAGCAGTGAGGCGGACTTAACGACTAATGAGCAGTTCTTC. This codes for CASSEADLTTNEQFF.

V usage is TRBV6-1 and J usage is TRBJ1-2; D gene unclear. In germline, CDR1 is MNHNS, CDR2 SASEGT. The germline V and J ends were trimmed by 1 base and 7 bases, with 13 bases remaining between them. The CDR3 is made up of 14 amino acids. CDR3 bases: TGTGCCAGCAGTGAAGTGGCAGGTTCGGCTGGCTACACCTTC. This codes for CASSEVAGSAGYTF.

The V gene is TRBV6-6, the J gene TRBJ2-5, with D unresolved. Trimming shortened V by 3 bases and J by 1 base, and 9 bases separated the two germline ends. Germline CDR1 MNHNY, CDR2 SVGAGI (reference sequence). CDR3 size: 14 residues. CDR3 residues: CASSYLIAQETQYF. CDR3 DNA sequence: TGTGCCAGCAGTTATCTAATTGCCCAAGAGACCCAGTACTTC.

The V and J genes are TRBV19 and TRBJ1-1; D may be TRBD1 (5 bases). V lost 5 bases and J lost 2, with 9 bases in between. This CDR3 comprises 13 residues. The germline V gene has CDR1 LNHDA and CDR2 SQIVND (reference sequence). Here the CDR3 DNA reads TGTGCCAGTAGTGGGACGGTCAACACTGAAGCTTTCTTT. Protein: CASSGTVNTEAFF. The variable domain in full, completed from reference TRBV19 and TRBJ1-1, reads DGGITQSPKYLFRKEGQNVTLSCEQNLNHDAMYWYRQDPGQGLRLIYYSQIVNDFQKGDIAEGYSVSREKKESFPLTVTSAQKNPTAFYLCASSGTVNTEAFFGQGTRLTVV.